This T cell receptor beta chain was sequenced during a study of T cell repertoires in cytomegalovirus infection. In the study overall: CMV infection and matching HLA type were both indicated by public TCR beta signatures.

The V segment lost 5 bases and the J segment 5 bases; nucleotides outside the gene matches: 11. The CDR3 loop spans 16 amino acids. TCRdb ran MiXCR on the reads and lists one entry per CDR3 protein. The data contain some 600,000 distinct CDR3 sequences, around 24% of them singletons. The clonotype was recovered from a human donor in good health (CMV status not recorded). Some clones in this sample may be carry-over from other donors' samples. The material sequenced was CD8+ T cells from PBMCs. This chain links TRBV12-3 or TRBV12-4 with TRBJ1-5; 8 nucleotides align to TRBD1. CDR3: CASSPHWTGLDQPQHF. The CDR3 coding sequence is TGTGCCAGCAGTCCCCACTGGACAGGGCTGGATCAGCCCCAGCATTTT.